This is a list of T cell receptor beta chains from one sample in a study of blood T cell repertoires in COVID-19. Method: immunoSEQ multiplex PCR; TCRdb's copy keeps in-frame clones and lacks some. Of approximately 100,000 clones in the sample, about 89% were seen once. Sequenced input: peripheral blood. The receptors stem from a human donor with acute or convalescent COVID-19. The donor label of this sample is uncertain. CDR3s include the opening cysteine and the closing phenylalanine or tryptophan. The D gene is left open where the match is weak. A clone size is listed for some rows: how often the clone was seen (once, few, many), or a class if it is expanded.

size	D	V	J	CDR3	DNA
NA	NA	TRBV28	TRBJ1-2	CASSTTGPNYGYTF	TGTGCCAGCAGCACCACAGGCCCGAACTATGGCTACACCTTC
NA	NA	TRBV14	TRBJ2-1	CASSPKLGGSYNEQFF	TGTGCCAGCAGCCCCAAACTAGGCGGTTCCTACAATGAGCAGTTCTTC
NA	NA	TRBV15	TRBJ1-4	CATSRGDSGGRHEKLFF	TGTGCCACCAGCAGAGGGGACTCCGGGGGTAGGCATGAAAAACTGTTTTTT
NA	TRBD1	TRBV28	TRBJ1-1	CASSGQDQGTEAFF	TGTGCCAGCAGTGGACAGGACCAAGGAACTGAAGCTTTCTTT
once	NA	TRBV28	TRBJ1-1	CASSLWPMNTEAFF	TGTGCCAGCAGTTTATGGCCTATGAACACTGAAGCTTTCTTT
NA	TRBD2	TRBV9	TRBJ2-1	CASSVAGGIYNEQFF	TGTGCCAGCAGCGTTGCGGGGGGGATATACAATGAGCAGTTCTTC
NA	NA	TRBV4-2	TRBJ1-2	CASSPGGGPNYGYTF	TGTGCCAGCAGCCCCGGGGGGGGGCCCAACTATGGCTACACCTTC
NA	TRBD1	TRBV6-5	TRBJ1-4	CASSQDRTNEKLFF	TGTGCCAGCAGTCAGGACAGGACCAATGAAAAACTGTTTTTT
NA	NA	TRBV6-1	TRBJ1-6	CASSELQGRSDSPLHF	TGTGCCAGCAGTGAATTGCAGGGAAGGTCTGATTCACCCCTCCACTTT
NA	TRBD1	TRBV27	TRBJ1-6	CASSGDSRTSPLHF	TGTGCCAGCAGCGGGGACAGTAGAACTTCACCCCTCCACTTT
NA	NA	TRBV11-2	TRBJ2-2	CASRPQGGELFF	TGTGCCAGCAGACCACAGGGAGGGGAGCTGTTTTTT
NA	NA	TRBV28	TRBJ2-5	CASSFEITVETQYF	TGTGCCAGCAGTTTTGAAATTACGGTGGAGACCCAGTACTTC
NA	TRBD1	TRBV6-4	TRBJ1-2	CASRRDSSNYGYTF	TGTGCCAGCAGACGGGACAGTTCTAACTATGGCTACACCTTC
few	NA	TRBV20-1	TRBJ1-6	CSASTGGLNSPLHF	TGCAGTGCTAGTACCGGGGGGTTAAATTCACCCCTCCACTTT